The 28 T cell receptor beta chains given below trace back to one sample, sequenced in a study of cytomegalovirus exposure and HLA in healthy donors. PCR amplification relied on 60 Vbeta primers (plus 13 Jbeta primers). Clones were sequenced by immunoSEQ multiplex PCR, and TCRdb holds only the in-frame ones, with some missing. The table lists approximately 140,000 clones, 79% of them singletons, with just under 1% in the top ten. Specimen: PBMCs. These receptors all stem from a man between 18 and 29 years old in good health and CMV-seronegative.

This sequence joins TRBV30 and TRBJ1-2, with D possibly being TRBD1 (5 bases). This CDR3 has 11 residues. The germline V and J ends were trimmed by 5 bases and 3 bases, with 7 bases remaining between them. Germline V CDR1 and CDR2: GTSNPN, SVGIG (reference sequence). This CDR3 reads CAWGRDYGYTF. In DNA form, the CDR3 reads TGTGCCTGGGGCAGGGACTATGGCTACACCTTC.

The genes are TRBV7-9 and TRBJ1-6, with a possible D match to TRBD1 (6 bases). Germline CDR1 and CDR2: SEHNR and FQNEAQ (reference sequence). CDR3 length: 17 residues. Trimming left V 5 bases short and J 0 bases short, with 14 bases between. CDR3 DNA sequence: TGTGCCAGCAGCGCGGACAGACTGAGCTCCTATAATTCACCCCTCCACTTT. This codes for CASSADRLSSYNSPLHF.

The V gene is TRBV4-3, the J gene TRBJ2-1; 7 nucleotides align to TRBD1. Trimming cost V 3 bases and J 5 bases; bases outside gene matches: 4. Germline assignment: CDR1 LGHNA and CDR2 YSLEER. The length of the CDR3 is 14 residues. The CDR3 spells CASSHGTVNNEQFF. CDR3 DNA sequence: TGCGCCAGCAGCCACGGGACAGTAAACAATGAGCAGTTCTTC.

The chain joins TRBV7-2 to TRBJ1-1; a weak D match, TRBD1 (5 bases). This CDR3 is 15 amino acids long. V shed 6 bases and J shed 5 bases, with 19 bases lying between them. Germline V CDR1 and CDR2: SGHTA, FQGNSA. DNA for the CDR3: TGTGCCAGCAGTAGGGACGGTAAGGCGGGGACTGAAGCTTTCTTT. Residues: CASSRDGKAGTEAFF.

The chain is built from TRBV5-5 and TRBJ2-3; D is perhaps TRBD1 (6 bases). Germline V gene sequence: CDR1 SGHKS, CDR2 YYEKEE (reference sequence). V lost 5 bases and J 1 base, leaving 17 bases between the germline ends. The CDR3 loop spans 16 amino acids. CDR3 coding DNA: TGTGCCAGCAGGGCTAACACAGGGCTAGGCACAGATACGCAGTATTTT. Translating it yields CASRANTGLGTDTQYF.

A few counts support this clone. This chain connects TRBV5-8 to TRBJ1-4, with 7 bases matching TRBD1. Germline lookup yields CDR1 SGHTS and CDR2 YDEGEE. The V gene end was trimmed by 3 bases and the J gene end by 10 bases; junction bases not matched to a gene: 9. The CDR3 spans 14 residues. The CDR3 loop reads CASSSDRPEGKLFF. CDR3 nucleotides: TGTGCCAGCAGCTCGGACAGGCCAGAGGGAAAACTGTTTTTT. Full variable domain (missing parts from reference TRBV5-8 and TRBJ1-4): EAGVTQSPTHLIKTRGQQATLRCSPISGHTSVYWYQQALGLGLQFLLWYDEGEERNRGNFPPRFSGRQFPNYSSELNVNALELEDSALYLCASSSDRPEGKLFFGSGTQLSVL.

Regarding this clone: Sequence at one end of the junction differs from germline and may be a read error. The CDR3 nucleotides read TGTGCTAGCAGCCAGACTAGCTTCGAGACCCAGTACTTC. As protein: CASSQTSFETQYF. The chain couples TRBV7-7 to TRBJ2-5; 7 bases match TRBD2. The CDR3 runs 13 residues. Germline CDR1 reads SSHAT; CDR2 reads FNYEAQ (reference sequence). Supplemented by reference TRBV7-7 and TRBJ2-5, the full variable domain reads GAGVSQSPRYKVTKRGQDVTLRCDPISSHATLYWYQQALGQGPEFLTYFNYEAQPDKSGLPSDRFSAERPEGSISTLTIQRTEQRDSAMYRCASSQTSFETQYFGPGTRLLVL.

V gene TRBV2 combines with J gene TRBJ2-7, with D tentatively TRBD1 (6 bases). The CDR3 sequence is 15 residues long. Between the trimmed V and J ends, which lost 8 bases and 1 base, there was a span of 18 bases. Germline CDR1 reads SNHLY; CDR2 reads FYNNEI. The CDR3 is CASHPGAPVSYEQYF. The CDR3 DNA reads TGTGCCAGCCACCCAGGGGCACCCGTTTCCTACGAGCAGTACTTC.

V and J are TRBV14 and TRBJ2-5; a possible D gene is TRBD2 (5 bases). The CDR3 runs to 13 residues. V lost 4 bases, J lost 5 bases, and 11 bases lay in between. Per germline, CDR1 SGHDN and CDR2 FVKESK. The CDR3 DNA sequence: TGTGCCAGCAGCCCGGGGTGGTCGGAGACCCAGTACTTC. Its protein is CASSPGWSETQYF.

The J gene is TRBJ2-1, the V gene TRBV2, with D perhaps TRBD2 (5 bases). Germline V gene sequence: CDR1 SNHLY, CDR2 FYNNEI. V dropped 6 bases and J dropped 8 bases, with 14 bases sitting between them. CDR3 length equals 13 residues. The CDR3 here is CASSRQLEDEQFF. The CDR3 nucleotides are TGTGCCAGCAGCCGCCAACTAGAGGATGAGCAGTTCTTC.

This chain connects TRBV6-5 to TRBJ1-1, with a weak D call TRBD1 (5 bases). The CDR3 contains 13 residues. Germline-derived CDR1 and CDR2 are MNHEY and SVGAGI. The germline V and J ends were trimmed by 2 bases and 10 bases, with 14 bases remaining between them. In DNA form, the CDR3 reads TGTGCCAGCAGTTACGCGGCAGGGAGGGTAGCTTTCTTT. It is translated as CASSYAAGRVAFF.

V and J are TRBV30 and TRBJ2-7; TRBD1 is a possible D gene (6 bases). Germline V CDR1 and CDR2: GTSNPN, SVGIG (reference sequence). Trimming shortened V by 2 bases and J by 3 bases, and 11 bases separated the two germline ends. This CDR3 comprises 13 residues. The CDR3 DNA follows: TGTGCCTGGAGTCCAGGGGTAATCTACGAGCAGTACTTC. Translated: CAWSPGVIYEQYF.

The CDR3 DNA is TGCGCCAGCAGCTTGGGCGGGAGCTCCTACGAGCAGTACTTC. Translating gives CASSLGGSSYEQYF. The chain uses TRBV5-1 and TRBJ2-5; TRBD2 matches at 7 bases. The DNA matches TRBJ2-7 better at its end, which makes the J call doubtful. CDR3 length: 14 residues. Germline lookup yields CDR1 SGHRS and CDR2 YFSETQ.

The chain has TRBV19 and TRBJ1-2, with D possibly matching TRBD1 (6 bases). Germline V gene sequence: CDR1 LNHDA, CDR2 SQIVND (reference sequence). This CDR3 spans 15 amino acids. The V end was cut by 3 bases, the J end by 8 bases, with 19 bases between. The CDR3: CASSIDLAGALGYTF. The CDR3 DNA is TGTGCCAGTAGTATTGATCTGGCAGGGGCGTTGGGCTACACCTTC. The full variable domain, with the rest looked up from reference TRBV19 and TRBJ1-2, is DGGITQSPKYLFRKEGQNVTLSCEQNLNHDAMYWYRQDPGQGLRLIYYSQIVNDFQKGDIAEGYSVSREKKESFPLTVTSAQKNPTAFYLCASSIDLAGALGYTFGSGTRLTVV.

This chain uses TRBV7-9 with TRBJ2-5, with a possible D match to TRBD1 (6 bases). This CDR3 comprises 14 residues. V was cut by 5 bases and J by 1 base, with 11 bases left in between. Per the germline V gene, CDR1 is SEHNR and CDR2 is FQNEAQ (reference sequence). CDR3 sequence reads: CASSLGGVQETQYF. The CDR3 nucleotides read TGTGCCAGCAGCCTAGGGGGAGTCCAAGAGACCCAGTACTTC.

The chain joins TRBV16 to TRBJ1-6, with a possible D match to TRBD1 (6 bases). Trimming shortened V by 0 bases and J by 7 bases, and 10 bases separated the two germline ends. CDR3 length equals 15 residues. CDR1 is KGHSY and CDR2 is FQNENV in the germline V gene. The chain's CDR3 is CASSQSWQGNSPLHF. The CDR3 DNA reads TGTGCCAGCAGCCAATCGTGGCAGGGGAATTCACCCCTCCACTTT.

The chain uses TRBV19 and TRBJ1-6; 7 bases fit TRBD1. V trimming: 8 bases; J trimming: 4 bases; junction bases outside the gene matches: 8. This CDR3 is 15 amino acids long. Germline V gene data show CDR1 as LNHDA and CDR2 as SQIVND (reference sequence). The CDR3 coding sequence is TGTGCCAGTCAACCACGGGACAGATATAATTCACCCCTCCACTTT. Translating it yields CASQPRDRYNSPLHF.

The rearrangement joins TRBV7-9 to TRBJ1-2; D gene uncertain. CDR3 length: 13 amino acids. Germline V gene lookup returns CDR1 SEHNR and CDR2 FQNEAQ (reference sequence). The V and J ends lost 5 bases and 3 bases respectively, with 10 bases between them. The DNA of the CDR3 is TGTGCCAGCAGCCTAAGTAACTACTATGGCTACACCTTC. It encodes CASSLSNYYGYTF.

The CDR3 here is CAWSFGAGRGYTF. The CDR3 nucleotides read TGTGCCTGGAGCTTCGGCGCGGGGCGAGGCTACACCTTC. The chain carries TRBV30 and TRBJ1-2, with D possibly matching TRBD1 (5 bases). The CDR3 is made up of 13 amino acids. Germline assignment: CDR1 GTSNPN and CDR2 SVGIG (reference sequence). Trimming took 3 bases from V and 8 from J, leaving 16 bases between them. The whole variable domain, filled in from reference TRBV30 and TRBJ1-2, reads SQTIHQWPATLVQPVGSPLSLECTVEGTSNPNLYWYRQAAGRGLQLLFYSVGIGQISSEVPQNLSASRPQDRQFILSSKKLLLSDSGFYLCAWSFGAGRGYTFGSGTRLTVV.

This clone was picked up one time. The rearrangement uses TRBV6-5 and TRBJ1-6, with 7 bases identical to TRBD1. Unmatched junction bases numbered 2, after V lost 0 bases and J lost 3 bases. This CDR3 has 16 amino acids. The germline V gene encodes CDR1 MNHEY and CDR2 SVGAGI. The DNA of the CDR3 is TGTGCCAGCAGTTACTCGACAGGGAGCTATAATTCACCCCTCCACTTT. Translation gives CASSYSTGSYNSPLHF.

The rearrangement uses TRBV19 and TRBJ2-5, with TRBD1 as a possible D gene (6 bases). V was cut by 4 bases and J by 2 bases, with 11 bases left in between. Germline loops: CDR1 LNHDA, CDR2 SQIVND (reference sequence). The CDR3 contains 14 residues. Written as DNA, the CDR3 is TGTGCCAGTAGTAACCGACAGGTACAAGAGACCCAGTACTTC. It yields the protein CASSNRQVQETQYF.

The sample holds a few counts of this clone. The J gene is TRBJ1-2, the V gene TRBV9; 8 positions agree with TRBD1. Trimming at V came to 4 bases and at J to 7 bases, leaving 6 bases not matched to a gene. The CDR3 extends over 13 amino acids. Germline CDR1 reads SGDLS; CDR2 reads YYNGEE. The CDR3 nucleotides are TGTGCCAGCAGCCCGGGGACAGGAGGTGGCTACACCTTC. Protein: CASSPGTGGGYTF.

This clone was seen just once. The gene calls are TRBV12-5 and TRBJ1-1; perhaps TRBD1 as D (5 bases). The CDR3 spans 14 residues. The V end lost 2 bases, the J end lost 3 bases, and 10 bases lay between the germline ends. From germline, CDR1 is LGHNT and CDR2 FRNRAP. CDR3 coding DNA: TGTGCTAGTGGTTTGTACGGGGGTTACACTGAAGCTTTCTTT. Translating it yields CASGLYGGYTEAFF.

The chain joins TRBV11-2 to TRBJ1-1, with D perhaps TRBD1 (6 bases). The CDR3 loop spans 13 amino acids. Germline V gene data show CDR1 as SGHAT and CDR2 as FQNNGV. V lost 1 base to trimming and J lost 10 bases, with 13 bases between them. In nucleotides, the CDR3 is TGTGCCAGCAGCTTAGCCTTACAGGGAGTAGCTTTCTTT. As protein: CASSLALQGVAFF.

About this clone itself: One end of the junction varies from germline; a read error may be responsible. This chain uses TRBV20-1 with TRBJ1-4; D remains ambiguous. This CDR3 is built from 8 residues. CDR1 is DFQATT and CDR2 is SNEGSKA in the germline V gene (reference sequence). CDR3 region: CSAASGVF. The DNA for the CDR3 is TGCAGTGCTGCGTCCGGGGTTTTT.

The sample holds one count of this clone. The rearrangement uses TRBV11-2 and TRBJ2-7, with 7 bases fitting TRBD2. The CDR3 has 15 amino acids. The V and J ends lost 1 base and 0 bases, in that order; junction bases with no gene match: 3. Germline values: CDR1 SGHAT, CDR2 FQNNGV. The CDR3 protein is CASSLVGGGSYEQYF. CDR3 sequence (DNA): TGTGCCAGCAGCTTAGTAGGCGGGGGCTCCTACGAGCAGTACTTC.

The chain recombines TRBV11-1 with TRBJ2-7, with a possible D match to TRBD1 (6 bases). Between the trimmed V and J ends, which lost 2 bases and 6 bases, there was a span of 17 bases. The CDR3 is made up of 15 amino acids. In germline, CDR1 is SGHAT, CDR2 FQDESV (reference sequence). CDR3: CASSLNPTGSGEQYF. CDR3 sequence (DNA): TGTGCCAGCAGCTTAAACCCCACAGGGTCGGGCGAGCAGTACTTC.

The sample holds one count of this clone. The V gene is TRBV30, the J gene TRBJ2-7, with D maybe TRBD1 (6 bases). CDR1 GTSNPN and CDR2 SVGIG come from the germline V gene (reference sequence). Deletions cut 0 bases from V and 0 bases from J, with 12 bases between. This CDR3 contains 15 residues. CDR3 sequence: CAWSVQGKSSYEQYF. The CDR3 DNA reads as TGTGCCTGGAGTGTACAGGGAAAGAGCTCCTACGAGCAGTACTTC.